This record looks at one T cell receptor (beta chain) sequence and its context. The data belong to a study of early T cells in non-severe SARS-CoV-2 infection. Study-level information: Bulk RNA from unsorted whole blood was sequenced; chains were unpaired.

Germline V gene lookup returns CDR1 SEHNR and CDR2 FQNEAQ (reference sequence). The CDR3 is 14 amino acids. J was trimmed by 6 bases and V by 5 bases; bases with no gene match: 5. Attached unique molecular identifiers marked individual cDNA molecules. TCRdb re-called the 5' RACE reads with MiXCR, one entry per CDR3 protein. The data hold under 70,000 distinct CDR3 sequences, with approximately 10% observed a single time. The chain recombines TRBV7-9 with TRBJ1-5, with 9 bases lining up with TRBD1. This receptor was taken from an adult who was a healthcare worker with PCR-confirmed SARS-CoV-2 infection or an uninfected control (not recorded which). The sequenced sample was whole blood. In DNA form, the CDR3 reads TGTGCCAGCAGCACTGGACAGGGGAGTCAGCCCCAGCATTTT. As protein: CASSTGQGSQPQHF.